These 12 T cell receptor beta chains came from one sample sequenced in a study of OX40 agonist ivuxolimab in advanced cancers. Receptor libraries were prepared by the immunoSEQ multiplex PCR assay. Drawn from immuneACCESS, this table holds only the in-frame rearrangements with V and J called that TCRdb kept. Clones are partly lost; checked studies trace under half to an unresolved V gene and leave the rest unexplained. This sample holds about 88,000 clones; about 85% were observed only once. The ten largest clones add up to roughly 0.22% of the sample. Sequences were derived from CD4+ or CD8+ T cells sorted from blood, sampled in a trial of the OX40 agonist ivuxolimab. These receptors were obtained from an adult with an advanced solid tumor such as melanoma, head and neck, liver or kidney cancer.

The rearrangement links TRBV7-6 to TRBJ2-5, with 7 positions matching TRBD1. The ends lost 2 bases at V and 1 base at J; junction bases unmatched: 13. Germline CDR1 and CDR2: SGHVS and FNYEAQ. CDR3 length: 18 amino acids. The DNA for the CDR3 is TGTGCCAGCAGCTTATCTTTCCCTACGGACAGGTCCCAAGAGACCCAGTACTTC. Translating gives CASSLSFPTDRSQETQYF.

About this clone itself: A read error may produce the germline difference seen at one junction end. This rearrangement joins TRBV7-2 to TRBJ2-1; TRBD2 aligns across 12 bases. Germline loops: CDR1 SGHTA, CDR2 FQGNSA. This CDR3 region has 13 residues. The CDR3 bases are TGTGCCAGCAGCCTAGCGGGGGGGAATGAGCAGTTCTTC. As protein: CASSLAGGNEQFF. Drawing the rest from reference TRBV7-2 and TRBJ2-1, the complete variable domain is GAGVSQSPSNKVTEKGKDVELRCDPISGHTALYWYRQSLGQGLEFLIYFQGNSAPDKSGLPSDRFSAERTGGSVSTLTIQRTQQEDSAVYLCASSLAGGNEQFFGPGTRLTVL.

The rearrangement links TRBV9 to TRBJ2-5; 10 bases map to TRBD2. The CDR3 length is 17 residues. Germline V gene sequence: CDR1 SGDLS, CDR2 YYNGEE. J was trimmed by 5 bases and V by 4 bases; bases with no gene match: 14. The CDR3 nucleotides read TGTGCCAGCAGCCCCCCCCGGGCTAGCGGGAGAGGTGAGACCCAGTACTTC. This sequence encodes CASSPPRASGRGETQYF.

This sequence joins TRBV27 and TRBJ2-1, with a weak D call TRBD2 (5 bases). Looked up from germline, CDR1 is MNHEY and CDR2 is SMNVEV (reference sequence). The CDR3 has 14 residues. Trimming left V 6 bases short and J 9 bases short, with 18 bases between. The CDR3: CASRGTRFSGEQFF. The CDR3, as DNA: TGTGCCAGCAGAGGAACTAGGTTTTCTGGTGAGCAGTTCTTC.

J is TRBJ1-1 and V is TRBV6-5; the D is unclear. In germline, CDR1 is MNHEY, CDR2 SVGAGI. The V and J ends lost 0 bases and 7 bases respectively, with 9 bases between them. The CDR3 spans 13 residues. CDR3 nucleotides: TGTGCCAGCAGTTACTCCCTCGTCCATGAAGCTTTCTTT. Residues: CASSYSLVHEAFF.

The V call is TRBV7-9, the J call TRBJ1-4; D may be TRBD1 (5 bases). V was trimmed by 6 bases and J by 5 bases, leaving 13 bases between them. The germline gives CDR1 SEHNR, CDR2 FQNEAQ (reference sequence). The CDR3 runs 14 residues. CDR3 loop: CASSFDRTNEKLFF. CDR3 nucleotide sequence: TGTGCCAGCAGTTTCGACAGAACGAATGAAAAACTGTTTTTT.

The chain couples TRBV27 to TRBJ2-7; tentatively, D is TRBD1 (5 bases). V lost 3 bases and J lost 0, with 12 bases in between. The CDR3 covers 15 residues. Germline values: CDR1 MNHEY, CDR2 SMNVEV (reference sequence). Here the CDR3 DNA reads TGTGCCAGCAGTTTGGTACCAGGGCCCTCCTACGAGCAGTACTTC. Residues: CASSLVPGPSYEQYF.

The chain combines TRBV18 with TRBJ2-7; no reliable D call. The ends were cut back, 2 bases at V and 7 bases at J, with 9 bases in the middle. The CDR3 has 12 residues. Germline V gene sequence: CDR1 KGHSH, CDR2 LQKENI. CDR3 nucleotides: TGTGCCAGCTCACCAACCTTGTGGGAGCAGTACTTC. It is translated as CASSPTLWEQYF.

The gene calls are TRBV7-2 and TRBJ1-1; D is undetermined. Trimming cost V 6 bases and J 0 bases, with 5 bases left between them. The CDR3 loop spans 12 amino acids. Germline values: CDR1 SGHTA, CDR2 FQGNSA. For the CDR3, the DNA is TGTGCCAGCAGGTACATGAACACTGAAGCTTTCTTT. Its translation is CASRYMNTEAFF.

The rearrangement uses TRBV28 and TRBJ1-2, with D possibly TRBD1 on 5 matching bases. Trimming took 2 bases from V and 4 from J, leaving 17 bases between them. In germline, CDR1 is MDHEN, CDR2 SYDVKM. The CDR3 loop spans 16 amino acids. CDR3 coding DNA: TGTGCCAGCAGTTTAGTTGGGGACGACAGACGCTATGGCTACACCTTC. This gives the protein CASSLVGDDRRYGYTF.

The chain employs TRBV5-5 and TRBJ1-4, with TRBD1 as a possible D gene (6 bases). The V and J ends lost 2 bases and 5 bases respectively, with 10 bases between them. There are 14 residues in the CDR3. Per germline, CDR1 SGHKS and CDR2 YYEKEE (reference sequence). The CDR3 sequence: CASSLGGGNEKLFF. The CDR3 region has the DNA TGTGCCAGCAGCTTAGGGGGTGGAAATGAAAAACTGTTTTTT.

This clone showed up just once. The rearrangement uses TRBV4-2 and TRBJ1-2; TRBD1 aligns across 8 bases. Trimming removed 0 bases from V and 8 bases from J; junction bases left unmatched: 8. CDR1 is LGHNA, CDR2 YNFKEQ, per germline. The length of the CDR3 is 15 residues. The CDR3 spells CASSQEPSGGEGYTF. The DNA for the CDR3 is TGTGCCAGCAGCCAAGAGCCATCAGGGGGCGAGGGCTACACCTTC.